Below, 17 T cell receptor beta chains from the same sample are listed, as sequenced in a study of blood T cell repertoires in COVID-19. This table comes from immunoSEQ multiplex PCR, and its TCRdb copy is limited to in-frame clones, with some not included. The sample has about 180,000 clones; 87% are singletons. The sequencing input was PBMCs or T cells enriched from blood (not recorded which). Source of these receptors: a human donor with acute COVID-19. The donor label of this sample is uncertain.

Details on this clone: One junction end disagrees with the germline gene, perhaps due to a read error. The V gene is TRBV5-1, the J gene TRBJ2-6; 9 bases line up with TRBD1. The CDR3 runs to 18 residues. The V gene's germline CDR1 is SGHRS and CDR2 YFSETQ. The CDR3 sequence is CASRLAGDRASGANVLTF. The CDR3 DNA reads TGCGCCAGCAGATTGGCCGGGGACAGGGCCTCTGGGGCCAACGTCCTGACTTTC.

The chain joins TRBV9 to TRBJ2-7; TRBD2 agrees at 12 bases. CDR1 is SGDLS, CDR2 YYNGEE, per germline. The V segment lost 0 bases and the J segment 4 bases; nucleotides outside the gene matches: 11. The CDR3 loop spans 18 amino acids. The CDR3 sequence: CASSVGPPLAGGLYEQYF. DNA of the CDR3: TGTGCCAGCAGCGTAGGCCCCCCTCTAGCGGGGGGGCTGTACGAGCAGTACTTC.

This clone appeared a single time. This sequence joins TRBV21-1 and TRBJ1-5; TRBD1, the table's D call, lacks a check against the DNA. TRBV21-1 is termed a pseudogene. The CDR3 contains 16 residues. CDR3 residues: CASSKLGSYSNQPQHF. CDR3 nucleotides: TGTGCCAGCAGCAAATTGGGCAGTTATAGCAATCAGCCCCAGCATTTT.

This chain uses TRBV7-9 with TRBJ2-7; 7 bases are a match to TRBD1. V was clipped by 6 bases and J by 3 bases; unmatched bases: 11. There are 15 residues in the CDR3. Germline V gives CDR1 SEHNR, CDR2 FQNEAQ (reference sequence). The DNA for the CDR3 is TGTGCCAGCAGTTCGGCAGGGGGTAATAACTACGAGCAGTACTTC. Translated: CASSSAGGNNYEQYF.

V and J are TRBV11-2 and TRBJ1-2; D possibly corresponds to TRBD1 (6 bases). Germline V lookup: CDR1 SGHAT, CDR2 FQNNGV. Trimming shortened V by 1 base and J by 6 bases, and 12 bases separated the two germline ends. The CDR3 contains 14 residues. CDR3 bases: TGTGCCAGCAGCTTAGTAGCGGGGGGCCATGGCTACACCTTC. This translates into CASSLVAGGHGYTF.

This sequence joins TRBV5-8 and TRBJ2-7, with 8 bases matching TRBD1. V was clipped by 1 base and J by 1 base; unmatched bases: 4. CDR1 and CDR2 (germline): SGHTS, YDEGEE. CDR3 size: 15 residues. The CDR3 DNA sequence: TGTGCCAGCAGCTTGCTACGACAGGGGTCCTACGAGCAGTACTTC. This sequence encodes CASSLLRQGSYEQYF.

The CDR3 sequence is CASSSTELPTSGANVLTF. DNA of the CDR3: TGTGCCAGTAGTTCGACAGAACTTCCCACCTCTGGGGCCAACGTCCTGACTTTC. The rearrangement uses TRBV19 and TRBJ2-6; D possibly corresponds to TRBD1 (5 bases). V shed 5 bases and J shed 0 bases, with 17 bases lying between them. CDR1 LNHDA and CDR2 SQIVND come from the germline V gene (reference sequence). This CDR3 contains 18 residues.

V is TRBV7-9 and J is TRBJ1-6, with D maybe TRBD1 (5 bases). V lost 4 bases and J 6 bases, leaving 10 bases between the germline ends. The CDR3 is 14 residues long. Germline-derived CDR1 and CDR2 are SEHNR and FQNEAQ (reference sequence). The CDR3 bases are TGTGCCAGCAGCTCGACAGATCCTAATTCACCCCTCCACTTT. The encoded protein is CASSSTDPNSPLHF. The whole variable domain, filled in from reference TRBV7-9 and TRBJ1-6, reads DTGVSQNPRHKITKRGQNVTFRCDPISEHNRLYWYRQTLGQGPEFLTYFQNEAQLEKSRLLSDRFSAERPKGSFSTLEIQRTEQGDSAMYLCASSSTDPNSPLHFGNGTRLTVT.

In nucleotides, the CDR3 is TGTGCCAGCAGCGAGGGAGAGTCGCACACTGAAGCTTTCTTT. Translated: CASSEGESHTEAFF. The J gene is TRBJ1-1, the V gene TRBV2; D is unresolved. Germline V CDR1 and CDR2: SNHLY, FYNNEI. Trimming took off 6 bases at V and 3 bases at J, with 14 bases between the two ends. The CDR3 covers 14 residues.

The chain's CDR3 is CASSYSTGGHYEQYF. CDR3 sequence (DNA): TGTGCCAGCAGTTACTCGACAGGGGGGCACTACGAGCAGTACTTC. The chain recombines TRBV6-5 with TRBJ2-7, with 9 bases fitting TRBD1. CDR1 MNHEY and CDR2 SVGAGI come from the germline V gene. This CDR3 is built from 15 residues. Trimming at V came to 0 bases and at J to 3 bases, leaving 3 bases not matched to a gene.

This chain joins TRBV19 and TRBJ2-5, with D possibly matching TRBD2 (5 bases). V lost 1 base and J 0 bases, leaving 6 bases between the germline ends. CDR1 and CDR2 (germline): LNHDA, SQIVND (reference sequence). The CDR3 totals 14 residues. The CDR3 sequence: CASSIGGNQETQYF. In DNA form, the CDR3 reads TGTGCCAGTAGTATAGGAGGGAACCAAGAGACCCAGTACTTC.

V is TRBV24-1 and J is TRBJ2-3; TRBD1 matches 9 bases. There are 15 residues in the CDR3. The V gene's germline CDR1 is KGHDR and CDR2 SFDVKD. The J segment lost 2 bases and the V segment lost 6 bases, leaving 5 bases of the junction unmatched. CDR3 sequence: CATSSRDRDTDTQYF. DNA of the CDR3: TGTGCCACCAGTAGTCGGGACAGGGACACAGATACGCAGTATTTT.

The chain links TRBV9 to TRBJ2-6; TRBD2 agrees at 7 bases. The J segment lost 3 bases and the V segment lost 4 bases, leaving 4 bases of the junction unmatched. This CDR3 is built from 15 residues. Germline V CDR1 and CDR2: SGDLS, YYNGEE. The CDR3 sequence: CASSPGGNGANVLTF. The CDR3 DNA is TGTGCCAGCAGCCCCGGGGGGAATGGGGCCAACGTCCTGACTTTC.

With respect to this clone: Other nucleotide sequences in the sample specify the same CDR3. The chain uses TRBV28 and TRBJ1-5, with a tentative D call TRBD1 (5 bases). Trimming took 5 bases from V and 5 from J, leaving 13 bases between them. The CDR3 extends over 14 amino acids. Germline lookup yields CDR1 MDHEN and CDR2 SYDVKM. The CDR3 sequence: CASSPPDRYQPQHF. DNA of the CDR3: TGTGCCAGCAGTCCCCCTGACAGATATCAGCCCCAGCATTTT.

This clone showed up just once. The chain carries TRBV18 and TRBJ1-3; D perhaps matches TRBD1 (6 bases). V shed 3 bases and J shed 2 bases, with 8 bases lying between them. The CDR3 consists of 14 residues. The germline gives CDR1 KGHSH, CDR2 LQKENI. This chain's CDR3 is CASSPQGPGNTIYF. The CDR3 DNA reads TGTGCCAGCTCACCCCAGGGGCCTGGAAACACCATATATTTT. The full variable domain, its missing parts supplied by reference TRBV18 and TRBJ1-3, is NAGVMQNPRHLVRRRGQEARLRCSPMKGHSHVYWYRQLPEEGLKFMVYLQKENIIDESGMPKERFSAEFPKEGPSILRIQQVVRGDSAAYFCASSPQGPGNTIYFGEGSWLTVV.

This clone came up a few times. The chain couples TRBV6-5 to TRBJ2-5; 7 positions agree with TRBD2. From germline, CDR1 is MNHEY and CDR2 SVGAGI. This CDR3 spans 14 amino acids. The V segment lost 0 bases and the J segment 7 bases; nucleotides outside the gene matches: 5. CDR3 protein: CASSYSSGEGTQYF. The DNA of the CDR3 is TGTGCCAGCAGTTACTCGAGCGGGGAGGGGACCCAGTACTTC.

This clone was detected a few times. This chain connects TRBV7-8 to TRBJ1-2, with 7 nucleotides matching TRBD1. This CDR3 has 14 amino acids. V shed 1 base, J shed 8 bases, and the junction held 7 bases outside the gene matches. Germline CDR1 is SGHVS and CDR2 is FQNEAQ. The CDR3 spells CASSLDLTGTGYTF. CDR3 DNA: TGTGCCAGCAGCTTAGATTTGACAGGGACGGGCTACACCTTC.